A selection of T cell receptor beta chains follows, all from one sample in a study of blood T cell dynamics during melanoma immunotherapy. Measured with immunoSEQ multiplex PCR; TCRdb has only the in-frame clones, and not every one. Altogether about 12,000 clones are present, approximately 88% being singletons, with the ten largest covering around 4%. The specimen comprised blood, sampled from a patient treated with checkpoint blockade. The receptors shown here come from a human donor with melanoma. Both conserved end residues are part of each CDR3. A D gene is named only where the DNA matches it firmly. For some rows the clone size is stated as once, few or many, or as a class when expanded; others skip it.

>TRBJ2-7|TRBV7-8|.|.|14
CASSQTGTTGEQYF
TGTGCCAGCAGCCAAACGGGTACCACCGGCGAGCAGTACTTC
>TRBJ1-6|TRBV19|.|.|17
CASSIGDKSSYNSPLHF
TGTGCCAGTAGTATCGGGGACAAGAGCTCCTATAATTCACCCCTCCACTTT
>TRBJ1-3|TRBV7-2|.|.|14
CASSLADGGNTIYF
TGTGCCAGCAGCTTAGCCGACGGTGGAAACACCATATATTTT
>TRBJ2-1|TRBV6-6|.|.|14
CASSYSIRYNEQFF
TGTGCCAGCAGTTACAGTATCAGGTACAATGAGCAGTTCTTC
>TRBJ2-2|TRBV5-1|.|.|12
CASSSGAGELFF
TGCGCCAGCAGCTCAGGCGCCGGGGAGCTGTTTTTT
>TRBJ2-5|TRBV5-4|.|.|11
CASSAGETQYF
TGTGCCAGCAGCGCCGGAGAGACCCAGTACTTC
>TRBJ1-3|TRBV7-3|.|.|16
CASSLDGPYSGNTIYF
TGTGCCAGCAGCTTAGATGGACCGTACTCTGGAAACACCATATATTTT
>TRBJ2-3|TRBV6-4|.|.|13
CASSDSGSDTQYF
TGTGCCAGCAGTGACTCGGGGTCAGATACGCAGTATTTT
>TRBJ1-2|TRBV19|.|.|14
CASGREGYTYGYTF
TGTGCCAGTGGGAGGGAAGGGTATACCTATGGCTACACCTTC
>TRBJ2-3|TRBV7-6|.|.|17
CASSLGFFTSSTDTQYF
TGTGCCAGCAGCTTAGGTTTTTTTACGTCGAGCACAGATACGCAGTATTTT
>TRBJ2-7|TRBV6-4|TRBD2|.|13
CASFIAGSYEQYF
TGTGCCAGCTTTATAGCGGGTAGTTACGAGCAGTACTTC
>TRBJ2-3|TRBV7-6|.|.|14
CASSPQPTADTQYF
TGTGCCAGCAGCCCCCAGCCCACAGCCGATACGCAGTATTTT
>TRBJ2-3|TRBV30|TRBD2|once|13
CATTSGSADTQYF
TGTGCTACTACTAGCGGGAGCGCAGATACGCAGTATTTT
>TRBJ1-2|TRBV7-8|.|once|18
CASSLEINRAQLNYGYTF
TGTGCCAGCAGCTTAGAGATAAACAGGGCCCAACTCAACTATGGCTACACCTTC
>TRBJ1-2|TRBV6-1|.|.|14
CASSGVRKDYGYTF
TGTGCCAGCAGTGGGGTCAGAAAAGACTATGGCTACACCTTC
>TRBJ1-5|TRBV18|.|.|18
CASSSRASDGYSNQPQHF
TGTGCCAGCTCATCGAGGGCATCGGACGGTTATAGCAATCAGCCCCAGCATTTT
>TRBJ1-1|TRBV18|.|.|14
CASSEAQRDTEAFF
TGTGCCAGCTCAGAGGCTCAGAGGGACACTGAAGCTTTCTTT
>TRBJ1-2|TRBV19|.|.|14
CASSIQDEDYGYTF
TGTGCCAGTAGTATACAGGACGAGGACTATGGCTACACCTTC
>TRBJ1-3|TRBV7-7|TRBD1|.|15
CASSSGQGAGNTIYF
TGTGCCAGCAGCTCCGGACAGGGAGCTGGAAACACCATATATTTT
>TRBJ2-3|TRBV11-2|.|.|14
CASSSLLGRLTQYF
TGTGCCAGCAGCTCCCTCCTTGGGCGATTGACGCAGTATTTT
>TRBJ2-1|TRBV5-4|TRBD1|.|15
CASSPPSRGWNEQFF
TGTGCCAGCAGCCCGCCCTCCAGGGGGTGGAATGAGCAGTTCTTC
>TRBJ1-1|TRBV6-5|.|.|13
CASSYLGVAEAFF
TGTGCCAGCAGTTACTTGGGGGTGGCTGAAGCTTTCTTT
>TRBJ1-2|TRBV13|.|.|15
CASTKTGKLGYGYTF
TGTGCCAGCACCAAGACGGGGAAACTTGGCTATGGCTACACCTTC
>TRBJ2-5|TRBV7-9|TRBD2|.|14
CASQKLAGVETQYF
TGTGCCAGTCAAAAACTAGCGGGGGTGGAGACCCAGTACTTC
>TRBJ2-5|TRBV7-3|.|.|14
CASSLGQGMETQYF
TGTGCCAGCAGCTTAGGTCAGGGGATGGAGACCCAGTACTTC
>TRBJ2-1|TRBV5-4|.|.|12
CASSLLPNEQFF
TGTGCCAGCAGCTTACTCCCGAATGAGCAGTTCTTC
>TRBJ1-2|TRBV2|.|.|15
CASRFRDTELWGYTF
TGTGCCAGCAGATTCCGGGACACGGAGTTGTGGGGCTACACCTTC
>TRBJ1-3|TRBV7-8|.|.|17
CASSFSRIAHSGNTIYF
TGTGCCAGCAGCTTTTCCAGGATCGCTCACTCTGGAAACACCATATATTTT